Only a few counts were recorded for the clone carrying this T cell receptor (beta chain). No antigen is known for it. The sample originates from a study of shared clonotypes between healthy human individuals. Findings of the study overall: In contrast to clonotypes shared by all four donors, non-shared clonotypes had lower generation probabilities. In general, naive subsets displayed greater estimated richness than memory subsets did.

Clones were read by immunoSEQ multiplex PCR, and TCRdb kept only the in-frame ones, dropping some. The table shows approximately 600,000 clones, with around 96% occurring only once. Cells designated naive CD8 were CD45RO-negative and were positively selected for CCR7, with terminally differentiated effector memory CD45RA+ cells excluded. CDR3 size: 12 residues. V dropped 4 bases and J dropped 10 bases, with 14 bases sitting between them. From germline, CDR1 is MDHEN and CDR2 SYDVKM. The chain recombines TRBV28 with TRBJ2-7; maybe TRBD1 (6 bases). The clonotype comes from a woman aged 25-40 years in good health. Sequences were obtained from naive CD8+ T cells sorted from blood. The CDR3 DNA reads as TGTGCCAGCAGTTCGTGGACAGTCCTTCAGTACTTC. It is translated as CASSSWTVLQYF.